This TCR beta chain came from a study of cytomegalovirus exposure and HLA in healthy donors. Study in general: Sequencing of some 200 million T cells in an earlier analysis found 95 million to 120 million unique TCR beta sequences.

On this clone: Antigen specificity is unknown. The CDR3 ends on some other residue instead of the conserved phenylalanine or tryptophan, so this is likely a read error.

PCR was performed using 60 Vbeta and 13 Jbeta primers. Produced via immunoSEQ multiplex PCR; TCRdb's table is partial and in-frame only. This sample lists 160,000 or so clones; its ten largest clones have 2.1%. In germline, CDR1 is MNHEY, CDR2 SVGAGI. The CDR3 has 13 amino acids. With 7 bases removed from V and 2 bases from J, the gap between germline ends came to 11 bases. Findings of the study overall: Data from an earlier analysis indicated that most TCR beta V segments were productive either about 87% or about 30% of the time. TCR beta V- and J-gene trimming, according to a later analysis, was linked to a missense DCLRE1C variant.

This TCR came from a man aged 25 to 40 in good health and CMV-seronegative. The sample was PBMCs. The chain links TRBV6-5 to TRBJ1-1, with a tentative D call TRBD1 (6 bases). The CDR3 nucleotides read TGTGCCAGCAACGGGGACACCAACACTGAAGCTTTCTCT. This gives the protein CASNGDTNTEAFS.